The 5 T cell receptor beta chains below were found in one sample sequenced in a study of Ad26.COV2.S vaccination and SARS-CoV-2 variants. Treatment given: around 19 received Ad26.COV2.S at low or high dose, single or two shots; five or six received placebo; per-sample allocation not given. Samples were taken on day 63 after the first vaccine or placebo injection. Clones were read by immunoSEQ multiplex PCR, and TCRdb kept only the in-frame ones, dropping some. This repertoire shows some 250,000 clones, around 87% found once; its top ten account for about 10%. The specimen comprised peripheral blood, sampled in a trial of Ad26.COV2.S vaccine versus placebo. Receptors originate from a person between 18 and 65 years old who received the Ad26.COV2.S COVID-19 vaccine or a placebo.

The rearrangement links TRBV6-6 to TRBJ2-7; D remains unclear. Germline loops: CDR1 MNHNY, CDR2 SVGAGI (reference sequence). This CDR3 has 12 residues. Deletions cut 8 bases from V and 3 bases from J, with 11 bases between. The CDR3 nucleotides read TGTGCCAGCCGACGTGGGGACTACGAGCAGTACTTC. This encodes CASRRGDYEQYF.

This chain connects TRBV6-5 to TRBJ2-3; the match to TRBD2 covers 9 bases. The ends lost 6 bases at V and 4 bases at J; junction bases unmatched: 5. CDR3 size: 14 residues. Germline V lookup: CDR1 MNHEY, CDR2 SVGAGI. The CDR3 sequence: CASSSSGAPDTQYF. CDR3 bases: TGTGCCAGCAGCTCTAGCGGGGCCCCAGATACGCAGTATTTT.

The gene calls are TRBV2 and TRBJ2-3; D is undetermined. Trimming left V 5 bases short and J 6 bases short, with 6 bases between. CDR3 length: 11 residues. In germline, CDR1 is SNHLY, CDR2 FYNNEI. The CDR3 bases are TGTGCCAGCAGTCCCCGCGATACGCAGTATTTT. Its translation is CASSPRDTQYF.

This clone was counted once. This sequence joins TRBV30 and TRBJ1-2, with a weak D call TRBD1 (5 bases). This CDR3 region has 15 residues. CDR1 and CDR2 (germline): GTSNPN, SVGIG (reference sequence). Deletions cut 2 bases from V and 6 bases from J, with 19 bases between. The CDR3 DNA sequence: TGTGCCTGGAGTCTCAACCGTTGGGGGACCCATGGCTACACCTTC. Translation: CAWSLNRWGTHGYTF.

The V and J genes are TRBV6-6 and TRBJ2-7, with D uncertain. The V end was cut by 7 bases, the J end by 0 bases, with 16 bases between. The CDR3 is 15 residues long. Per germline, CDR1 MNHNY and CDR2 SVGAGI (reference sequence). The CDR3 DNA follows: TGTGCCAGCAATCCCCTTACCACCGACTCCTACGAGCAGTACTTC. Residues: CASNPLTTDSYEQYF.